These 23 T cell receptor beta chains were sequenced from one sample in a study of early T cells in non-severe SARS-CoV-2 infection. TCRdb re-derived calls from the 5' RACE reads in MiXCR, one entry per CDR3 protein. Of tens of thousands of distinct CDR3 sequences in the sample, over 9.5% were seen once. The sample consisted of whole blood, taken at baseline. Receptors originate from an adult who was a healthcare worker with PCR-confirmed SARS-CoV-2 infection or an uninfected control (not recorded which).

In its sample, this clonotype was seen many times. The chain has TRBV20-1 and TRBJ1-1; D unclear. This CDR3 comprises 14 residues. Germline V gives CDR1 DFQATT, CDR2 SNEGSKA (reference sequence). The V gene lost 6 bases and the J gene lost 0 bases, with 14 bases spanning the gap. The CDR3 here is CSAAPRGLNTEAFF. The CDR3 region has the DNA TGCAGTGCCGCCCCCAGAGGATTGAACACTGAAGCTTTCTTT.

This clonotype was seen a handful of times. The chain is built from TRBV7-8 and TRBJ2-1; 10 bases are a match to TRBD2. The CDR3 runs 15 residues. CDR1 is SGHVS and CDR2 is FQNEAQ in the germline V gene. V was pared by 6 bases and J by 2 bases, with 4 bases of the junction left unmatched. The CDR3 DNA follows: TGTGCCAGCAGTTATACTAGCGGGACCTACAATGAGCAGTTCTTC. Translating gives CASSYTSGTYNEQFF.

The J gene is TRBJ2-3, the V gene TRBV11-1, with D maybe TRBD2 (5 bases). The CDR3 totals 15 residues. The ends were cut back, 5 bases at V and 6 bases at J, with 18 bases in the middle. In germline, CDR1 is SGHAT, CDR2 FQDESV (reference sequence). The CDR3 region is CASSLGLAHPDTQYF. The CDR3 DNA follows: TGTGCCAGCAGCCTAGGGCTAGCCCATCCGGATACGCAGTATTTT.

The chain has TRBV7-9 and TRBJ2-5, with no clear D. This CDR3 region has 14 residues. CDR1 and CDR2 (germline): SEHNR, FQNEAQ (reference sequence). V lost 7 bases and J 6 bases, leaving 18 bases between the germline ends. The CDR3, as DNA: TGTGCCAGCACCCCCGCGGACCGCTCGCAGACCCAGTACTTC. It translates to CASTPADRSQTQYF.

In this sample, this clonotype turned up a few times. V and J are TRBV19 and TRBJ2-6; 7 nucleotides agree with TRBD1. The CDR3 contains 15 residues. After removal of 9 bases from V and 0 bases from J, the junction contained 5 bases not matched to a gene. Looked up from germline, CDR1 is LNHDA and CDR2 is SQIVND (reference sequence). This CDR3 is CASRNRGSGANVLTF. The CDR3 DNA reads TGTGCCAGCCGGAACAGGGGCTCTGGGGCCAACGTCCTGACTTTC.

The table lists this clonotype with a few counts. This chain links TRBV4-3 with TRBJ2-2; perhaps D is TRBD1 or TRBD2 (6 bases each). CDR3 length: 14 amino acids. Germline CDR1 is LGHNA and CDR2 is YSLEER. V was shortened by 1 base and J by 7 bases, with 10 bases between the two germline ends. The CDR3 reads CASSQGGAGGELFF. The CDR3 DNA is TGCGCCAGCAGCCAAGGGGGGGCAGGCGGGGAGCTGTTTTTT.

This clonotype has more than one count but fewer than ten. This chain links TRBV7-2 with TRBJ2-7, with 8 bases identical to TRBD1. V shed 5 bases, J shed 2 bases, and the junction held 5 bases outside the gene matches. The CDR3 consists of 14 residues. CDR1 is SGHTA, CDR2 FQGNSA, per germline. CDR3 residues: CASSIWTGTYEQYF. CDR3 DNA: TGTGCCAGCAGCATCTGGACAGGGACCTACGAGCAGTACTTC.

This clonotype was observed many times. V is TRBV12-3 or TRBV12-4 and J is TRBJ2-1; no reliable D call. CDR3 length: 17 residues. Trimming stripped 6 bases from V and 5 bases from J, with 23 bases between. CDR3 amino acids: CASSPPRELVLDNEQFF. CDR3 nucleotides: TGTGCCAGCAGCCCCCCTCGAGAGCTAGTCTTAGACAATGAGCAGTTCTTC.

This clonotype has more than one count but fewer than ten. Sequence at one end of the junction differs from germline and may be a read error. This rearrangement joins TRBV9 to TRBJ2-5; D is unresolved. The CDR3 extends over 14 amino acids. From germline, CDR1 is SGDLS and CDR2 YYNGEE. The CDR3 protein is CASSVDTGQGTQYF. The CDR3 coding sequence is TGTGCCAGCAGCGTAGACACGGGCCAAGGGACCCAGTACTTC.

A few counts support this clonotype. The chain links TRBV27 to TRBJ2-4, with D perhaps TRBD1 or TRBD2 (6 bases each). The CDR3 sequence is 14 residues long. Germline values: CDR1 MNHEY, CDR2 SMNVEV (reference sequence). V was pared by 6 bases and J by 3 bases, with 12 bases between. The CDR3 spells CASSPGADKNIQYF. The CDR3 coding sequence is TGTGCCAGCAGCCCGGGGGCTGACAAAAACATTCAGTACTTC.

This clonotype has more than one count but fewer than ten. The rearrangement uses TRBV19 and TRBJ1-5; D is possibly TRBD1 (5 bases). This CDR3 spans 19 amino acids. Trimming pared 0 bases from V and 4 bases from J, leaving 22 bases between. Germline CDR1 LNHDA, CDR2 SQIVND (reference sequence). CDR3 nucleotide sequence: TGTGCCAGTAGTATAGAGGGACCTCTTGGGGGGGAGAGGAATCAGCCCCAGCATTTT. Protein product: CASSIEGPLGGERNQPQHF.

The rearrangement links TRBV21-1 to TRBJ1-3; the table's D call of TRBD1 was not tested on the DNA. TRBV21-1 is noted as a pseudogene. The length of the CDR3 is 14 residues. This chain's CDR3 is CASSTGTGGNTIYF. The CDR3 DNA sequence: TGTGCCAGCAGCACTGGGACAGGGGGAAACACCATATATTTT.

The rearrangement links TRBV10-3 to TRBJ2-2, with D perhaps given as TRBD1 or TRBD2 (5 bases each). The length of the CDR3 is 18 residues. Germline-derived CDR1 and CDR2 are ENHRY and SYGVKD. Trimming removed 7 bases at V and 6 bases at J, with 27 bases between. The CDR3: CAITPFGAGGPESGELFF. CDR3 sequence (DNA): TGTGCCATCACGCCCTTTGGGGCGGGCGGGCCAGAGTCCGGGGAGCTGTTTTTT.

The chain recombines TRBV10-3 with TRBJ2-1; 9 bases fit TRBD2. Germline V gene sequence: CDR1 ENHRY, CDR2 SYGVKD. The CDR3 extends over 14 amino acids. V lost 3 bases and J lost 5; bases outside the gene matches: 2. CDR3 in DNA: TGTGCCATCAGTGAATTAGCGGGAGACAATGAGCAGTTCTTC. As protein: CAISELAGDNEQFF.

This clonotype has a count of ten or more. In DNA, the CDR3 is TGCGCCAGCAGCCTTCGACTAGTCCTTCCAGATACGCAGTATTTT. This gives the protein CASSLRLVLPDTQYF. This rearrangement joins TRBV4-3 to TRBJ2-3; weak D call: TRBD2 (6 bases). Between the trimmed V and J ends, which lost 4 bases and 4 bases, there was a span of 15 bases. The CDR3 spans 15 residues. Germline V gives CDR1 LGHNA, CDR2 YSLEER.

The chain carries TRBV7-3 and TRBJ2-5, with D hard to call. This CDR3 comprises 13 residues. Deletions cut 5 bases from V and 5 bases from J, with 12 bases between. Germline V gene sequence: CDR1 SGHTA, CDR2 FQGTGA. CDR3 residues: CASSLVIGETQYF. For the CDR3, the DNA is TGTGCCAGCAGCCTAGTGATTGGGGAGACCCAGTACTTC.

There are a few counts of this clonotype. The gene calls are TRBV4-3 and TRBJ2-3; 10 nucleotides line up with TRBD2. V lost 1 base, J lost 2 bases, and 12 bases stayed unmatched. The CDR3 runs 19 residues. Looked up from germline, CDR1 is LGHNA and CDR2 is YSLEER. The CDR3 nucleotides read TGCGCCAGCAGCCAAGCCCCTTGGGTAGCGGGGGGCGTCACAGATACGCAGTATTTT. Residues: CASSQAPWVAGGVTDTQYF.

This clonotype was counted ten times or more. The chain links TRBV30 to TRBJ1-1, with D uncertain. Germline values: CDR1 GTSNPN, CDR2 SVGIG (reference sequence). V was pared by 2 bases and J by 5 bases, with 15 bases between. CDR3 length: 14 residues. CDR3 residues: CAWSLDRGRTEAFF. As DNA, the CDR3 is TGTGCCTGGAGTCTCGATAGAGGAAGGACTGAAGCTTTCTTT. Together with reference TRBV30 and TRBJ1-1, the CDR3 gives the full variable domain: SQTIHQWPATLVQPVGSPLSLECTVEGTSNPNLYWYRQAAGRGLQLLFYSVGIGQISSEVPQNLSASRPQDRQFILSSKKLLLSDSGFYLCAWSLDRGRTEAFFGQGTRLTVV.

CDR3 sequence reads: CASSLTGQLSYEQYF. CDR3 in DNA: TGTGCCAGCAGCTTAACGGGACAGCTTTCCTACGAGCAGTACTTC. The chain couples TRBV7-9 to TRBJ2-7; 7 positions match TRBD1. The germline V gene encodes CDR1 SEHNR and CDR2 FQNEAQ (reference sequence). J lost 1 base, V lost 2 bases, and 5 bases had no gene match. The CDR3 is 15 amino acids.

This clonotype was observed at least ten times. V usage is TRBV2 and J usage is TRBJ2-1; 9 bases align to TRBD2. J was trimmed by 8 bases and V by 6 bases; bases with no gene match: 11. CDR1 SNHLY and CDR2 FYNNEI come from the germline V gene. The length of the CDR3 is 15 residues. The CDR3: CASSPGLAGAHEQFF. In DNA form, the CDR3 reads TGTGCCAGCAGCCCGGGACTAGCAGGGGCCCATGAGCAGTTCTTC.

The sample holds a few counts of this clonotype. The CDR3 protein is CASSKGDRGNYGYTF. CDR3 DNA sequence: TGTGCCAGCAGTAAGGGGGACAGGGGTAACTATGGCTACACCTTC. The chain has TRBV2 and TRBJ1-2, with 10 positions matching TRBD1. The CDR3 totals 15 residues. In germline, CDR1 is SNHLY, CDR2 FYNNEI. Trimming took 5 bases from V and 1 from J; bases not matched to a gene: 4.

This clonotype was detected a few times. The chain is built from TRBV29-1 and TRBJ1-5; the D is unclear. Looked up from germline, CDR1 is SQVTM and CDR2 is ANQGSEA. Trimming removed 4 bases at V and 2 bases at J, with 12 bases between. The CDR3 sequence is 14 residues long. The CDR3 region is CSVVIGSRNQPQHF. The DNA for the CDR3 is TGCAGCGTTGTAATTGGCAGTCGCAATCAGCCCCAGCATTTT.

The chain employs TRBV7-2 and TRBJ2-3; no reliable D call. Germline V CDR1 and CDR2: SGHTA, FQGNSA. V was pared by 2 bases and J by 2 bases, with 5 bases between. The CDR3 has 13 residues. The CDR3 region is CASSLLYTDTQYF. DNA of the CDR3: TGTGCCAGCAGCTTACTCTACACAGATACGCAGTATTTT.